A selection of T cell receptor beta chains follows, all from one sample in a study of PD-1 blockade in classical Hodgkin lymphoma. Produced via immunoSEQ multiplex PCR; TCRdb's table is partial and in-frame only. The sample includes about 19,000 clones, roughly 77% of them seen just once. Sequences were derived from peripheral blood mononuclear cells (PBMCs), sampled before the second cycle of nivolumab. The source is a human donor with classical Hodgkin lymphoma. CDR3s include the opening cysteine and the closing phenylalanine or tryptophan. The order of the fields is J gene, D gene, V gene, clone size, CDR3 protein, CDR3 DNA. The D gene is left open where the match is weak. Expanded clones are given a class, and other clones once, few, many or no size at all.

>TRBJ2-6|.|TRBV9|few
CASSRTRRGANVLTF
TGTGCCAGCAGCCGGACCCGCCGAGGGGCCAACGTCCTGACTTTC
>TRBJ1-2|.|TRBV4-1|.
CTSSELFSGWNYGYTF
TGCACCAGCAGCGAACTTTTCTCCGGCTGGAACTATGGCTACACCTTC
>TRBJ1-3|TRBD1|TRBV4-3|.
CASSPGTGPGNTIYF
TGCGCCAGCAGCCCCGGGACAGGGCCAGGAAACACCATATATTTT
>TRBJ1-4|.|TRBV10-3|once
CAISESSGVGDEKLFF
TGTGCCATCAGTGAGTCGTCGGGGGTAGGGGATGAAAAACTGTTTTTT
>TRBJ2-5|TRBD2|TRBV5-5|.
CASSLGLAGGLETQYF
TGTGCCAGCAGTCTCGGACTAGCGGGGGGGTTAGAGACCCAGTACTTC
>TRBJ2-3|.|TRBV14|.
CASSLLQGFLTDTQYF
TGTGCCAGCAGCCTACTTCAGGGATTCCTCACAGATACGCAGTATTTT
>TRBJ2-5|TRBD1|TRBV28|.
CASSFQGATEETQYF
TGTGCCAGCAGTTTCCAGGGGGCGACAGAAGAGACCCAGTACTTC
>TRBJ1-4|.|TRBV5-1|.
CASSLGAGNVPNEKLFF
TGCGCCAGCAGCTTGGGGGCAGGGAACGTCCCTAATGAAAAACTGTTTTTT
>TRBJ1-6|.|TRBV5-1|.
CASSLRVPEQGYNSPLHF
TGCGCCAGCAGCCTTAGGGTCCCAGAACAGGGATATAATTCACCCCTCCACTTT
>TRBJ2-1|TRBD2|TRBV12-5|.
CASGFGTSLFSNEQFF
TGTGCTAGTGGTTTCGGGACTAGCCTATTCTCCAATGAGCAGTTCTTC
>TRBJ2-1|TRBD2|TRBV5-1|few
CASSLGAGGSHVEQFF
TGCGCCAGCAGCTTGGGGGCGGGAGGCAGTCATGTTGAGCAGTTCTTC